This T cell receptor (beta chain) was sequenced for a study of T cell clusters in autoimmune cytopenias. TRB was amplified by touch-down multiplex PCR, primer pools A and B combined. TCRdb re-called the multiplex PCR reads, yielding one record per CDR3 amino acid sequence without DNA. The ten most abundant clones cover 15% of a sample with about 4,400 distinct CDR3 sequences. Each sample's input was around 250 ng genomic DNA, 30,000 to 45,000 genome equivalents. Germline V CDR1 and CDR2: MNHNS, SASEGT. The CDR3 extends over 11 amino acids. The chain couples TRBV6-1 to TRBJ2-7. The sequence was collected from a human donor with an autoimmune cytopenia or autoimmune hepatitis (not recorded which). The sample comprised peripheral blood. Here the CDR3 reads CASSEIYEQYF.